This T cell receptor (beta chain) was found in a study of blood T cell repertoires in COVID-19. Study information: T cells, B-cell-depleted T cells, or PBMCs supplied cDNA or gDNA.

The J segment lost 2 bases and the V segment lost 0 bases, leaving 4 bases of the junction unmatched. CDR1 and CDR2 from the germline V gene are GTSNPN and SVGIG (reference sequence). The CDR3 is 15 residues long. TCRdb's table, derived via immunoSEQ multiplex PCR, lists solely in-frame clones and lacks some. The data contain 100,000 or so clones, approximately 92% of them singletons. The receptor was derived from a man between 45 and 60 years old with active COVID-19. What was sequenced was peripheral blood. The V call is TRBV30, the J call TRBJ2-7; 10 positions match TRBD2. This chain's CDR3 is CAWSVWTSGTYEQYF. CDR3 nucleotides: TGTGCCTGGAGTGTTTGGACTAGCGGCACCTACGAGCAGTACTTC. The full variable domain, with the rest looked up from reference TRBV30 and TRBJ2-7, is SQTIHQWPATLVQPVGSPLSLECTVEGTSNPNLYWYRQAAGRGLQLLFYSVGIGQISSEVPQNLSASRPQDRQFILSSKKLLLSDSGFYLCAWSVWTSGTYEQYFGPGTRLTVT.